This T cell receptor beta chain was sequenced in a study of T cell responses to AZD1222 COVID-19 vaccine. TCRdb's copy holds only in-frame clones and misses some; the assay was immunoSEQ multiplex PCR. The sample lists 250,000 to 300,000 clones, 90% to 95% seen once, with roughly 0.5% in the top ten. Germline CDR1 is MNHEY and CDR2 is SVGEGT. The CDR3 is made up of 17 amino acids, end residues included. Remarks on this clone: The DNA is left out, because the CDR3 cannot be placed on it with certainty; the CDR3 is given as TCRdb lists it.

The source material was peripheral blood, sampled 28 days after the second AZD1222 dose. The TCR comes from an adult who received the AZD1222 COVID-19 vaccine. The chain couples TRBV6-2 or TRBV6-3 to TRBJ2-7; the table's D gene call, TRBD1, was not cross checked with the DNA. This chain's CDR3 is CASSYPRFGSGTGGESF.